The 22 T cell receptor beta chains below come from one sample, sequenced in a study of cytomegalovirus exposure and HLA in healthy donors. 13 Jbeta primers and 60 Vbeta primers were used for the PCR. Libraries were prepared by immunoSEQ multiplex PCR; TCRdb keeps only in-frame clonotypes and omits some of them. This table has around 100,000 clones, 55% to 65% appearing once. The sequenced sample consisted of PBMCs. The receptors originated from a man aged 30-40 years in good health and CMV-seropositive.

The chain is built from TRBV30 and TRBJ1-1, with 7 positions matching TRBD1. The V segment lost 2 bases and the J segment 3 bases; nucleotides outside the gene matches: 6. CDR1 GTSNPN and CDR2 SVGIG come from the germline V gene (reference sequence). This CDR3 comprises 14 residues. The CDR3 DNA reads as TGTGCCTGGAGTAGGGGGCGGGTACACACTGAAGCTTTCTTT. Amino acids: CAWSRGRVHTEAFF. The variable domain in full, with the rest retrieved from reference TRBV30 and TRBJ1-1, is SQTIHQWPATLVQPVGSPLSLECTVEGTSNPNLYWYRQAAGRGLQLLFYSVGIGQISSEVPQNLSASRPQDRQFILSSKKLLLSDSGFYLCAWSRGRVHTEAFFGQGTRLTVV.

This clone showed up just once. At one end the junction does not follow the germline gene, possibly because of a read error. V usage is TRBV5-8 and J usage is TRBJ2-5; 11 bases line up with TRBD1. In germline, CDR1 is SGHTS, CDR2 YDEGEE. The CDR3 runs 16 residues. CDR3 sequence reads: CASSRRPGQGDETRYF. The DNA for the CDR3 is TGTGCCAGCAGCCGGCGCCCGGGACAGGGGGATGAGACCCGGTACTTC. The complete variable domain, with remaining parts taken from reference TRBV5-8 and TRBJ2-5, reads EAGVTQSPTHLIKTRGQQATLRCSPISGHTSVYWYQQALGLGLQFLLWYDEGEERNRGNFPPRFSGRQFPNYSSELNVNALELEDSALYLCASSRRPGQGDETRYFGPGTRLLVL.

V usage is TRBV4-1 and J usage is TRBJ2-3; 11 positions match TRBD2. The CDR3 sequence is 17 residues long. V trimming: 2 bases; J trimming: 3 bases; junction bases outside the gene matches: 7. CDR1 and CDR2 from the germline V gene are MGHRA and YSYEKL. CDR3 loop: CASSQPLTSGGTDTQYF. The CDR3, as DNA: TGCGCCAGCAGCCAACCGCTAACTAGCGGGGGAACAGATACGCAGTATTTT.

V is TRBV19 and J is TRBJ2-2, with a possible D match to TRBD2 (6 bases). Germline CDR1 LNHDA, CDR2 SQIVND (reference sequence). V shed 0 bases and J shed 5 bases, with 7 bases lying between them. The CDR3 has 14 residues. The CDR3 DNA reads TGTGCCAGTAGTATAGATCGGGGGACCGGGGAGCTGTTTTTT. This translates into CASSIDRGTGELFF.

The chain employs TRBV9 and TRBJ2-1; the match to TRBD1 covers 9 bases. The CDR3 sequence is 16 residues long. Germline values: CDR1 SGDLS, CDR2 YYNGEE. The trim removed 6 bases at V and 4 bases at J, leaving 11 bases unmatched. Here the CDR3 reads CASTPRGDRVYNEQFF. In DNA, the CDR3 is TGTGCCAGCACCCCGAGAGGGGACAGGGTTTACAATGAGCAGTTCTTC. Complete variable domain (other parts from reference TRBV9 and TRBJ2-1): DSGVTQTPKHLITATGQRVTLRCSPRSGDLSVYWYQQSLDQGLQFLIQYYNGEERAKGNILERFSAQQFPDLHSELNLSSLELGDSALYFCASTPRGDRVYNEQFFGPGTRLTVL.

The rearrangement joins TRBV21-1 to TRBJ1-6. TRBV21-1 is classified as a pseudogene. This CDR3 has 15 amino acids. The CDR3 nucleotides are TGTGCCAGCAGCAAGGCCGGGAGAGTAAATTCACCCCTCCACTTT. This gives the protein CASSKAGRVNSPLHF.

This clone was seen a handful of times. The CDR3 loop is CAISEGNTEAFF. The CDR3 nucleotides read TGTGCCATCAGTGAGGGCAACACTGAAGCTTTCTTT. The V and J genes are TRBV10-3 and TRBJ1-1, with D unclear. Germline lookup yields CDR1 ENHRY and CDR2 SYGVKD. With 2 bases removed from V and 2 bases from J, the gap between germline ends came to 3 bases. The CDR3 extends over 12 amino acids.

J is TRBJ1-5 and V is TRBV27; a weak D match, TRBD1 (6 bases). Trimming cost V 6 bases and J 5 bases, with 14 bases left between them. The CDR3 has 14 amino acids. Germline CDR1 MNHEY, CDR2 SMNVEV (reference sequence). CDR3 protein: CASRLWGPDQPQHF. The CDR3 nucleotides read TGTGCCAGCAGACTGTGGGGGCCCGATCAGCCCCAGCATTTT.

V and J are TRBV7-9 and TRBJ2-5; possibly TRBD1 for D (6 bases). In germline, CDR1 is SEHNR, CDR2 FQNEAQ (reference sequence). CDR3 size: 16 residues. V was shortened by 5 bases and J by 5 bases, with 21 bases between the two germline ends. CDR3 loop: CASSPGHFPDAETQYF. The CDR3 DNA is TGTGCCAGCAGCCCGGGACATTTTCCGGACGCGGAGACCCAGTACTTC.

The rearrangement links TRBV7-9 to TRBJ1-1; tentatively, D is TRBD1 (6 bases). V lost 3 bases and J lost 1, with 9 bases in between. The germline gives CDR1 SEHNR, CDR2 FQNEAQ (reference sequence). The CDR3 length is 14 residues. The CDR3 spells CASSFQGPNTEAFF. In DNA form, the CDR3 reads TGTGCCAGCAGCTTCCAGGGGCCGAACACTGAAGCTTTCTTT.

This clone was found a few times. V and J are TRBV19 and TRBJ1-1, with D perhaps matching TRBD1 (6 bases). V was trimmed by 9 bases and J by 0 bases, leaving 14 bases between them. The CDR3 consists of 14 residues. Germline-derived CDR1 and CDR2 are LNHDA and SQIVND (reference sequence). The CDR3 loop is CASTGPTMNTEAFF. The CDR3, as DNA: TGTGCCAGCACAGGGCCAACGATGAACACTGAAGCTTTCTTT.

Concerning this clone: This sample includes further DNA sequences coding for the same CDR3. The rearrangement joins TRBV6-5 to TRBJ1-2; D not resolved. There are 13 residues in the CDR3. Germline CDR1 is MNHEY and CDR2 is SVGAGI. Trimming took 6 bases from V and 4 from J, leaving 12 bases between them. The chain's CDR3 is CASSLGQSYGYTF. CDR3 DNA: TGTGCCAGCAGCTTGGGCCAGAGCTATGGCTACACCTTC.

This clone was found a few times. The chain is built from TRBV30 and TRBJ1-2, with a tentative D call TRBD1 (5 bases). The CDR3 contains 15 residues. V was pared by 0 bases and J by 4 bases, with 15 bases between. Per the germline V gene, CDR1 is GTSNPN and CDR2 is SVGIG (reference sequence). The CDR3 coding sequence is TGTGCCTGGAGTGTAGTCGGGCCGGGGGGCTATGGCTACACCTTC. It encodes CAWSVVGPGGYGYTF.

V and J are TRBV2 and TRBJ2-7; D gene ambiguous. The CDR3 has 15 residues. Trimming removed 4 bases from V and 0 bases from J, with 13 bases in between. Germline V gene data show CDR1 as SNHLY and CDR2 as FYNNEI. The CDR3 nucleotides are TGTGCCAGCAGTGTTAAGTACGATAGCTCCTACGAGCAGTACTTC. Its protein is CASSVKYDSSYEQYF.

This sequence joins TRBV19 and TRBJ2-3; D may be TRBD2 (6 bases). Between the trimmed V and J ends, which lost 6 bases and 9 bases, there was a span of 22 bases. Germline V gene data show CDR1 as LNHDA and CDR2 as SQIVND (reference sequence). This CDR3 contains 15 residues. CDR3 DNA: TGTGCCAGTAGCATGAGCCGGGACTCCTATGAGACGCAGTATTTT. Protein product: CASSMSRDSYETQYF.

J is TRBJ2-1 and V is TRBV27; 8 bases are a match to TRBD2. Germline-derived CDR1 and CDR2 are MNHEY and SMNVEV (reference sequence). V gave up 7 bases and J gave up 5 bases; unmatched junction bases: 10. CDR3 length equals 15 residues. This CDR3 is CASTRLTGGNNEQFF. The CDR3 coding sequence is TGTGCCAGCACCCGCCTAACGGGGGGGAACAATGAGCAGTTCTTC.

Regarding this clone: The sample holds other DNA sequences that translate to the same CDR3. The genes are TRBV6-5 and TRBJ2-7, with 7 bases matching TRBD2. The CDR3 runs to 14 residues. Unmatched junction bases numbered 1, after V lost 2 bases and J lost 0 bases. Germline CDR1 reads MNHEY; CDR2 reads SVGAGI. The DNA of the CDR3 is TGTGCCAGCAGTTACGGCGGGGGCTCCTACGAGCAGTACTTC. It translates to CASSYGGGSYEQYF.

In nucleotides, the CDR3 is TGTGCCAGCAGCTCTCTAGGGGGGGTGGGATACACCTTC. It specifies CASSSLGGVGYTF. This sequence joins TRBV7-2 and TRBJ1-2; TRBD1 is a possible D gene (6 bases). The germline V gene has CDR1 SGHTA and CDR2 FQGNSA. Trimming left V 4 bases short and J 11 bases short, with 17 bases between. This CDR3 has 13 amino acids.

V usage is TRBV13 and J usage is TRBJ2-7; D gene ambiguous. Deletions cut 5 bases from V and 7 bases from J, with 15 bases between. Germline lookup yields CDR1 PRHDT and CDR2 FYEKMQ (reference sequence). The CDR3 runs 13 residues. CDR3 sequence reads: CASSRGIAGEQYF. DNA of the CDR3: TGTGCCAGCAGCCGCGGAATCGCCGGGGAGCAGTACTTC.

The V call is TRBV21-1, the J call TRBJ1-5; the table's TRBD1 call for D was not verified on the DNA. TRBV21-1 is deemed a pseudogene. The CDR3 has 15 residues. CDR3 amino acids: CASGDRGLGNQPQHF. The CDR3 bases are TGTGCCAGCGGGGACAGGGGTTTGGGCAATCAGCCCCAGCATTTT.

CDR3 amino acids: CASSSNAGTGNEQFF. The CDR3 region has the DNA TGTGCCAGCAGCTCAAATGCCGGGACAGGGAATGAGCAGTTCTTC. The chain recombines TRBV5-5 with TRBJ2-1, with TRBD1 matching over 9 bases. V lost 3 bases and J lost 7; bases outside the gene matches: 8. The germline V gene has CDR1 SGHKS and CDR2 YYEKEE (reference sequence). The CDR3 runs to 15 residues. Supplemented by reference TRBV5-5 and TRBJ2-1, the full variable domain reads DAGVTQSPTHLIKTRGQQVTLRCSPISGHKSVSWYQQVLGQGPQFIFQYYEKEERGRGNFPDRFSARQFPNYSSELNVNALLLGDSALYLCASSSNAGTGNEQFFGPGTRLTVL.

The DNA of the CDR3 is TGTGCCAGCCGGGGTCGCGGGGACACCGGGGAGCTGTTTTTT. Amino acids: CASRGRGDTGELFF. This chain joins TRBV19 and TRBJ2-2; D is possibly TRBD2 (6 bases). The V gene's germline CDR1 is LNHDA and CDR2 SQIVND (reference sequence). There are 14 residues in the CDR3. V lost 9 bases, J lost 3 bases, and 14 bases lay in between.